This TCR beta chain was identified during a study of control samples from healthy donors and cancer patients. CDR3 length: 16 residues. Trimming cost V 2 bases and J 1 base; bases outside gene matches: 8. The germline CDR1 and CDR2 sequences are SGHRS and YFSETQ. Libraries were prepared by immunoSEQ multiplex PCR; TCRdb keeps only in-frame clonotypes and omits some of them. Here the sample spans under 450,000 clones, approximately 92% being singletons. The receptor's source is a man aged 35-49 years with head and neck cancer. The rearrangement joins TRBV5-1 to TRBJ2-7, with 8 nucleotides matching TRBD1. Sequenced material: PBMCs. CDR3 DNA: TGCGCCAGCAGCTTTGCCGCCGGACAGGGATCCTACGAGCAGTACTTC. It encodes CASSFAAGQGSYEQYF.